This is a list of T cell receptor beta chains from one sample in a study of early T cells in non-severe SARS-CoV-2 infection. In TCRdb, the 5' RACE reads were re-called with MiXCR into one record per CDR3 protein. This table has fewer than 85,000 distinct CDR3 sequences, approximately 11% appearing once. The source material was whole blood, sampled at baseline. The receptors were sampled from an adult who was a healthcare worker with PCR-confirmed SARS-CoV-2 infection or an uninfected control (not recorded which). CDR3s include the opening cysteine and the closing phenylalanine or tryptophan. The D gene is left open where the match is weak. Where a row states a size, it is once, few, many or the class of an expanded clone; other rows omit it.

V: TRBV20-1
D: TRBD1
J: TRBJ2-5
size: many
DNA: TGCAGTGCTAGGCACTGGGACAGTCAAGAGACCCAGTACTTC
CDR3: CSARHWDSQETQYF

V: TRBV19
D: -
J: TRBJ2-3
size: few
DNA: TGTGCCAGTCGCCAGGACGGAACAGATACGCAGTATTTT
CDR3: CASRQDGTDTQYF

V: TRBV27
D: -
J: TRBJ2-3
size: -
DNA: TGTGCCAGCAGTTTACTGGGGGCCCCCACAGATACGCAGTATTTT
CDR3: CASSLLGAPTDTQYF

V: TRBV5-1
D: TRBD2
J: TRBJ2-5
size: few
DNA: TGCGCCAGCACAAATAGCGGGGGGACTAAAGAGACCCAGTACTTC
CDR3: CASTNSGGTKETQYF

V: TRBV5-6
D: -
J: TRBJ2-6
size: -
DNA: TGTGCCAGCAGCTTGAGTGTAGCTGGGGCCAACGTCCTGACTTTC
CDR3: CASSLSVAGANVLTF

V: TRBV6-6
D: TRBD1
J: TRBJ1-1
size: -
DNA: TGTGCCAGCAGTCAAGACAGGGACACTGAAGCTTTCTTT
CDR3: CASSQDRDTEAFF

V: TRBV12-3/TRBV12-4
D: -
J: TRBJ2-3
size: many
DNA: TGTGCCAGCAGTTCAATCGATGCGGATACGCAGTATTTT
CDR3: CASSSIDADTQYF

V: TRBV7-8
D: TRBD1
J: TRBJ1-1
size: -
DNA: TGTGCCAGCAGCTGGGGGACAGTAAACACTGAAGCTTTCTTT
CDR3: CASSWGTVNTEAFF

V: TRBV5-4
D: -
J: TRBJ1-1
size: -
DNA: TGTGCCAGCAGCCTAAGACCGGGCCTGCTGAACACTGAAGCTTTCTTT
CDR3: CASSLRPGLLNTEAFF

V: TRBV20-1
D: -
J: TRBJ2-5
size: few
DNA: TGCAGTGCTACCTTAGGGTACCAAGAGACCCAGTACTTC
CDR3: CSATLGYQETQYF

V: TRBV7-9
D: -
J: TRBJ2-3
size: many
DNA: TGTGCCAGCAGCACAAGGGACATACCAGATACGCAGTATTTT
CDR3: CASSTRDIPDTQYF

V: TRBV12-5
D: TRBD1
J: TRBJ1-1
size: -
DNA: TGTGCTAGTGGTTTCGGACAGGGAAACACTGAAGCTTTCTTT
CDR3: CASGFGQGNTEAFF

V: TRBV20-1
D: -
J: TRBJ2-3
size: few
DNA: TGCAGTGCTAGACTTCCGGGGGTCACCGATACGCAGTATTTT
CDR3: CSARLPGVTDTQYF

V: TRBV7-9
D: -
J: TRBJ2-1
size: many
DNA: TGTGCCAGCAGCTTACCACTGAAGGGGAATGTCAATGAGCAGTTCTTC
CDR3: CASSLPLKGNVNEQFF

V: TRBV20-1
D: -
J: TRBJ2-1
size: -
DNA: TGCAGTACTCTACCGACTAGTAGAAACAATGAGCAGTTCTTC
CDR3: CSTLPTSRNNEQFF

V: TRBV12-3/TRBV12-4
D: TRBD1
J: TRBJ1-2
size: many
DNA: TGTGCCAGCAGTTTAAAGCCCCCGACAGGGAGACACCTGTATGGCTACACCTTC
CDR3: CASSLKPPTGRHLYGYTF